This T cell receptor beta chain stems from a study of blood T cell repertoires in COVID-19. Overall study: PBMCs, B-cell-depleted T cells, or T cells provided the cDNA or gDNA that made up the material.

Trimming removed 3 bases at V and 5 bases at J, with 8 bases between. CDR1 and CDR2 (germline): MNHEY, SMNVEV (reference sequence). This CDR3 has 12 residues. Clinical history as reported by participants underpinned cohort assignment. Recovered status in Cohort 3 required two negative PCRs, clearance, or symptom resolution. This clone was counted once. TCRdb's table, derived via immunoSEQ multiplex PCR, lists solely in-frame clones and lacks some. The table has approximately 490,000 clones, about 85% seen once; the top ten hold under 9.5%. The source of this sequence is an older woman who had recovered from COVID-19. This chain uses TRBV27 with TRBJ2-7; maybe TRBD1 (5 bases). The sequenced sample was PBMCs or T cells enriched from blood (not recorded which). In DNA, the CDR3 is TGTGCCAGCAGTTTCTTAGGGGACGAGCAGTACTTC. It codes for CASSFLGDEQYF.